This paragraph reports one T cell receptor beta chain. The antigen is not known. The data are from a study of Tregs in tolerant kidney transplant recipients. Whole-study context: Related graft donors supplied nonmyeloablative bone marrow transplants, and mixed chimerism was transient.

Profiling relied on immunoSEQ multiplex PCR, and the TCRdb table lists in-frame clones only, not all of them. The sample table includes 50,000 or so clones. Points from the study as a whole: For some patients, primers changed over time, blocking nucleotide-level comparison.

The sequencing used CD4+ T cells from blood, collected before the transplant. This sequence was found in a human donor who received a combined kidney and bone marrow transplant.

The CDR3: CSAPGLAGGLTDTQYF. Partial CDR3 DNA: TGCAGTGCCCCGGGACTAGCGGGGGGCCTCACAGATACG. The chain combines TRBV20-1 with TRBJ2-3, with 15 bases lining up with TRBD2. The CDR3 goes on 3 residues after the read ends, and that part is filled in from the germline J gene. Germline CDR1 and CDR2: DFQATT and SNEGSKA (reference sequence). The CDR3 consists of 16 residues. Unmatched junction bases numbered 6, after V lost 6 bases and J lost 2 bases.